The 17 T cell receptor beta chains below all came from one sample that was sequenced in a study of T-cell memory formation after mild COVID-19. TCRdb used MiXCR to reprocess the 5' RACE reads, holding one entry per CDR3 protein. Of 450,000 to 650,000 distinct CDR3 sequences in the sample, roughly 18% were seen once. The sample taken for sequencing was PBMCs or a T cell subset sorted from them (not recorded which). All receptors derive from an adult woman who had mild COVID-19 (a few samples of this study predate the infection). Cell type and time point are not known.

A few counts support this clonotype. The V and J genes are TRBV30 and TRBJ2-1; 7 positions match TRBD2. CDR1 GTSNPN and CDR2 SVGIG come from the germline V gene (reference sequence). V shed 2 bases and J 5 bases; nucleotides not matched to a gene: 9. The CDR3 has 15 residues. In DNA, the CDR3 is TGTGCCTGGAGTCAGCTAGCGGTACCTAACAATGAGCAGTTCTTC. It is translated as CAWSQLAVPNNEQFF.

This rearrangement joins TRBV10-3 to TRBJ2-5, with D perhaps matching TRBD1 or TRBD2 (5 bases each). The length of the CDR3 is 15 residues. Trimming removed 0 bases from V and 3 bases from J, with 11 bases in between. The germline V gene encodes CDR1 ENHRY and CDR2 SYGVKD. As DNA, the CDR3 is TGTGCCATCAGTGAGTCGATGGGGGTAGAAGAGACCCAGTACTTC. This codes for CAISESMGVEETQYF.

The chain employs TRBV7-9 and TRBJ1-2; 9 bases are a match to TRBD1. Germline V gene data show CDR1 as SEHNR and CDR2 as FQNEAQ (reference sequence). J lost 8 bases, V lost 0 bases, and 7 bases had no gene match. There are 15 residues in the CDR3. CDR3 amino acids: CASSLAGQGGEGYTF. As DNA, the CDR3 is TGTGCCAGCAGCTTAGCGGGACAGGGAGGGGAAGGCTACACCTTC.

The CDR3 DNA reads TGCGCCAGCAAATTGGACCCCTCACTAGGTCAGAACGAGCAGTTCTTC. It encodes CASKLDPSLGQNEQFF. The chain uses TRBV5-1 and TRBJ2-1; a weak D match, TRBD2 (5 bases). The V gene's germline CDR1 is SGHRS and CDR2 YFSETQ. This CDR3 is built from 16 residues. Trimming stripped 6 bases from V and 10 bases from J, with 26 bases between.

This clonotype was seen many times. CDR3: CASSLIAGGPKDTQYF. In nucleotides, the CDR3 is TGTGCCAGCAGCTTGATAGCGGGAGGGCCGAAAGATACGCAGTATTTT. V usage is TRBV7-8 and J usage is TRBJ2-3; 11 nucleotides line up with TRBD2. CDR1 and CDR2 (germline): SGHVS, FQNEAQ. The CDR3 has 16 amino acids. V lost 3 bases to trimming and J lost 5 bases; unmatched junction nucleotides: 7.

J is TRBJ2-7 and V is TRBV12-3 or TRBV12-4; D is unresolved. The CDR3 is 14 amino acids. Trimming removed 1 base from V and 2 bases from J, with 9 bases in between. CDR3 coding DNA: TGTGCCAGCAGTTTAGTGCCGGGCACCTACGAGCAGTACTTC. Residues: CASSLVPGTYEQYF.

There are a few counts of this clonotype. For the CDR3, the DNA is TGTGCCATCGCGGGGGAGGCCTACGAGCAGTACTTC. As protein: CAIAGEAYEQYF. The gene calls are TRBV10-3 and TRBJ2-7, with TRBD2 identical over 7 bases. Looked up from germline, CDR1 is ENHRY and CDR2 is SYGVKD. CDR3 length: 12 residues. Germline trimming cut 8 bases from V and 2 bases from J; bases unmatched to any gene: 3.

This clonotype was seen only a few times. This rearrangement joins TRBV7-2 to TRBJ1-6; D remains unclear. CDR3 size: 16 residues. Germline CDR1 and CDR2: SGHTA and FQGNSA. V lost 0 bases and J 6 bases, leaving 12 bases between the germline ends. The chain's CDR3 is CASSLASGGLNSPLHF. For the CDR3, the DNA is TGTGCCAGCAGCTTAGCGTCCGGAGGACTTAATTCACCCCTCCACTTT.

This clonotype was detected only a few times. V gene TRBV12-3 or TRBV12-4 combines with J gene TRBJ2-3, with 7 positions matching TRBD1. CDR3 length: 16 residues. With 4 bases clipped from V and 2 bases from J, the junction kept 9 bases outside the gene matches. Here the CDR3 DNA reads TGTGCCAGCAGTTCGCGGACAGGCGATCTCACAGATACGCAGTATTTT. This encodes CASSSRTGDLTDTQYF.

This clonotype showed up just a few times. V usage is TRBV20-1 and J usage is TRBJ1-1; D unclear. The CDR3 spans 14 residues. The ends were cut back, 0 bases at V and 7 bases at J, with 15 bases in the middle. Germline assignment: CDR1 DFQATT and CDR2 SNEGSKA (reference sequence). The CDR3 sequence is CSARDVGEVGEAFF. The CDR3, as DNA: TGCAGTGCTAGAGATGTTGGGGAGGTGGGTGAAGCTTTCTTT.

The rearrangement joins TRBV25-1 to TRBJ2-5, with TRBD2 matching over 10 bases. V trimming: 6 bases; J trimming: 2 bases; junction bases outside the gene matches: 6. There are 15 residues in the CDR3. CDR1 MGHDK and CDR2 SYGVNS come from the germline V gene. The CDR3: CASRSAGGPQETQYF. For the CDR3, the DNA is TGTGCCAGCAGGTCAGCGGGAGGGCCTCAAGAGACCCAGTACTTC.

This chain joins TRBV7-8 and TRBJ1-4; 7 bases fit TRBD1. Germline V gene lookup returns CDR1 SGHVS and CDR2 FQNEAQ. The J segment lost 6 bases and the V segment lost 5 bases, leaving 3 bases of the junction unmatched. CDR3 length: 13 residues. The CDR3 DNA reads TGTGCCAGCAGCCGAGGGACAGATGAAAAACTGTTTTTT. It translates to CASSRGTDEKLFF.

This rearrangement joins TRBV15 to TRBJ2-7, with 7 bases aligning to TRBD1. The germline gives CDR1 LNHNV, CDR2 YYDKDF (reference sequence). The CDR3 has 14 amino acids. V dropped 4 bases and J dropped 5; count of bases not matched to a gene: 8. Written as DNA, the CDR3 is TGTGCCACCAGCACAGCCCCGGGACAGCACGAGCAGTACTTC. Amino acids: CATSTAPGQHEQYF.

V is TRBV13 and J is TRBJ1-1; D not resolved. Germline V CDR1 and CDR2: PRHDT, FYEKMQ (reference sequence). This CDR3 is built from 14 residues. V shed 7 bases and J shed 0 bases, with 12 bases lying between them. The CDR3 DNA sequence: TGTGCCAGCACTCTCCGGGATATGAACACTGAAGCTTTCTTT. Its protein is CASTLRDMNTEAFF.

The chain carries TRBV6-6 and TRBJ2-7, with D perhaps matching TRBD1 (6 bases). V was clipped by 5 bases and J by 6 bases, with 17 bases between them. This CDR3 is built from 14 residues. Germline assignment: CDR1 MNHNY and CDR2 SVGAGI (reference sequence). Here the CDR3 reads CASSPTGFRTEQYF. In DNA, the CDR3 is TGTGCCAGCAGTCCGACAGGCTTCAGGACCGAGCAGTACTTC.

The chain recombines TRBV4-2 with TRBJ1-2; D is ambiguous. Germline values: CDR1 LGHNA, CDR2 YNFKEQ. The CDR3 has 15 amino acids. V dropped 4 bases and J dropped 4 bases, with 16 bases sitting between them. In DNA form, the CDR3 reads TGTGCCAGCAGCCTCTTCGGGAATTCGGGCTATGGCTACACCTTC. This gives the protein CASSLFGNSGYGYTF.

This clonotype was picked up a small number of times. V and J are TRBV18 and TRBJ1-2, with TRBD1 identical over 7 bases. Germline V gene lookup returns CDR1 KGHSH and CDR2 LQKENI. The CDR3 has 12 amino acids. The V gene end was trimmed by 6 bases and the J gene end by 8 bases; junction bases not matched to a gene: 6. CDR3 sequence reads: CASSTGVQGYTF. Written as DNA, the CDR3 is TGTGCCAGCTCCACAGGGGTTCAAGGCTACACCTTC.